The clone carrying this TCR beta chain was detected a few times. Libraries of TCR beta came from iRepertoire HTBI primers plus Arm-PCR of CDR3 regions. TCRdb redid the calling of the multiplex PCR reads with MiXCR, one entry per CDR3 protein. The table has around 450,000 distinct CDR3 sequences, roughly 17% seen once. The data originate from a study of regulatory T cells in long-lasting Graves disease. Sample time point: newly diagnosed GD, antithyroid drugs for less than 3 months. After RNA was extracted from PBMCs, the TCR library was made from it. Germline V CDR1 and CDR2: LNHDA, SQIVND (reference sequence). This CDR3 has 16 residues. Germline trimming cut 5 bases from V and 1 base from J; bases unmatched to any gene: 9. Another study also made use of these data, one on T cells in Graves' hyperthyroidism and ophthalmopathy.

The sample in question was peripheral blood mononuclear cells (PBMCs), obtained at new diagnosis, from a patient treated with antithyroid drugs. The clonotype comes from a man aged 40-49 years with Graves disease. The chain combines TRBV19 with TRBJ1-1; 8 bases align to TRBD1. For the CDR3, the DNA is TGTGCCAGTAGTCTGCGGACAGGGTCCGGGAACACTGAAGCTTTCTTT. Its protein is CASSLRTGSGNTEAFF.